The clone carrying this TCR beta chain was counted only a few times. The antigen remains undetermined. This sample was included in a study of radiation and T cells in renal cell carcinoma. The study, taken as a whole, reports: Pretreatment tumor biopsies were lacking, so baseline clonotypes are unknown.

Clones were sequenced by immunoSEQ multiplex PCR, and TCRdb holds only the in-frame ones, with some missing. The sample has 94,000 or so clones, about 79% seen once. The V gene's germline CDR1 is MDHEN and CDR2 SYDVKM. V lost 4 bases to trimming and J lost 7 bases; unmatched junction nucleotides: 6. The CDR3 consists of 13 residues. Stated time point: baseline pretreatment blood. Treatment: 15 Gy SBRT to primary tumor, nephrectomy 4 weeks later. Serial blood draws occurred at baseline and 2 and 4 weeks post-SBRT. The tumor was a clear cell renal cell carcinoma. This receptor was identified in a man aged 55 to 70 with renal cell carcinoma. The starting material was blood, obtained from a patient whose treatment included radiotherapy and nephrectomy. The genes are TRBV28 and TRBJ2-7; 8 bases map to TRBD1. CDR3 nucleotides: TGTGCCAGCAGTTCAGGGGGCTCGGGTGAGCAGTACTTC. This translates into CASSSGGSGEQYF.